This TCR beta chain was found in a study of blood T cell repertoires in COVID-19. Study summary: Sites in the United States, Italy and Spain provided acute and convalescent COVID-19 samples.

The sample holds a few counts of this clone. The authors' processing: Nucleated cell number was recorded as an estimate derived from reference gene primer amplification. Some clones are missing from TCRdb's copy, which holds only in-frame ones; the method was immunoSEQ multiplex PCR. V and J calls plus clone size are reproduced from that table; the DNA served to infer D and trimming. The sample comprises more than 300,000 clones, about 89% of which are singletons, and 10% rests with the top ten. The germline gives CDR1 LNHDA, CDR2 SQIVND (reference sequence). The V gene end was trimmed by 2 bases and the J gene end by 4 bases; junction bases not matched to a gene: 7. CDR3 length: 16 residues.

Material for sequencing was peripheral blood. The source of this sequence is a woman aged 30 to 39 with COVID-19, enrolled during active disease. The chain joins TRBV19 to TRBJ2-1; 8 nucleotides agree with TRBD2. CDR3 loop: CASSITIGGAYNEQFF. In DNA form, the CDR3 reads TGTGCCAGTAGTATAACAATCGGGGGGGCTTACAATGAGCAGTTCTTC. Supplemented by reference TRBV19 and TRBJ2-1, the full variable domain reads DGGITQSPKYLFRKEGQNVTLSCEQNLNHDAMYWYRQDPGQGLRLIYYSQIVNDFQKGDIAEGYSVSREKKESFPLTVTSAQKNPTAFYLCASSITIGGAYNEQFFGPGTRLTVL.